Shown below are 8 T cell receptor beta chains from a single sample sequenced in a study of blood T cell repertoires in COVID-19. Libraries were prepared by immunoSEQ multiplex PCR; TCRdb keeps only in-frame clonotypes and omits some of them. The sample includes roughly 73,000 clones, approximately 90% seen only once; the top ten take around 1.5%. Specimen: peripheral blood. The origin of the receptors is a human donor in a cohort sampled during active COVID-19.

This chain uses TRBV5-6 with TRBJ2-1; D is undetermined. The CDR3 length is 13 residues. The germline V and J ends were trimmed by 4 bases and 9 bases, with 14 bases remaining between them. CDR1 SGHDT and CDR2 YYEEEE come from the germline V gene. The CDR3 loop reads CASSQRSRVEQFF. CDR3 in DNA: TGTGCCAGCAGCCAAAGGTCCCGGGTTGAGCAGTTCTTC.

The chain carries TRBV28 and TRBJ1-1; D is ambiguous. CDR1 MDHEN and CDR2 SYDVKM come from the germline V gene. The V and J ends lost 6 bases and 5 bases respectively, with 7 bases between them. The CDR3 length is 11 residues. DNA for the CDR3: TGTGCCAGCAGGACTGAAACTGAAGCTTTCTTT. Its translation: CASRTETEAFF.

The chain is built from TRBV29-1 and TRBJ1-1; D gene uncertain. Germline-derived CDR1 and CDR2 are SQVTM and ANQGSEA. This CDR3 has 12 residues. V lost 6 bases, J lost 9 bases, and 17 bases lay in between. The CDR3 is CSVPTREGKAFF. The CDR3 DNA reads as TGCAGCGTCCCAACCCGGGAGGGAAAAGCTTTCTTT. The full variable domain, completed using reference TRBV29-1 and TRBJ1-1, is SAVISQKPSRDICQRGTSLTIQCQVDSQVTMMFWYRQQPGQSLTLIATANQGSEATYESGFVIDKFPISRPNLTFSTLTVSNMSPEDSSIYLCSVPTREGKAFFGQGTRLTVV.

The chain uses TRBV5-6 and TRBJ1-1; unclear D gene. The CDR3 has 16 residues. V dropped 1 base and J dropped 0 bases, with 13 bases sitting between them. Germline V gene data show CDR1 as SGHDT and CDR2 as YYEEEE. The CDR3: CASSLFRRTLNTEAFF. In DNA form, the CDR3 reads TGTGCCAGCAGCTTGTTCCGGAGGACTTTGAACACTGAAGCTTTCTTT.

The table lists this clone with a few counts. The V and J genes are TRBV5-6 and TRBJ1-5, with D perhaps matching TRBD1 (6 bases). The CDR3 is 15 amino acids. Germline values: CDR1 SGHDT, CDR2 YYEEEE. The V and J ends lost 1 base and 3 bases respectively, with 11 bases between them. CDR3 sequence: CASSLKRQVNQPQHF. DNA of the CDR3: TGTGCCAGCAGCTTGAAGAGACAGGTCAATCAGCCCCAGCATTTT.

The chain is built from TRBV6-1 and TRBJ2-5; 9 nucleotides align to TRBD1. V dropped 2 bases and J dropped 5; count of bases not matched to a gene: 12. Germline CDR1 reads MNHNS; CDR2 reads SASEGT. The CDR3 contains 17 residues. The CDR3 DNA reads TGTGCCAGCAGTGAACCGGGCGCACAGGGGGCGCGGGAGACCCAGTACTTC. It yields the protein CASSEPGAQGARETQYF.

This chain connects TRBV5-1 to TRBJ2-7; 12 positions match TRBD2. Per the germline V gene, CDR1 is SGHRS and CDR2 is YFSETQ. V trimming: 7 bases; J trimming: 9 bases; junction bases outside the gene matches: 11. CDR3 length: 14 amino acids. The CDR3 nucleotides read TGCGCCAGCTTGGAGACTAGCGGGAGTAGCGTGCAGTACTTC. It encodes CASLETSGSSVQYF.

This clone was counted between two and nine times. Other DNA sequences of this sample code for an identical CDR3. The CDR3 loop reads CASSPRDTGELFF. CDR3 nucleotide sequence: TGTGCCAGCTCACCCCGGGACACCGGGGAGCTGTTTTTT. The rearrangement uses TRBV18 and TRBJ2-2, with D unresolved. From germline, CDR1 is KGHSH and CDR2 LQKENI. The V gene lost 3 bases and the J gene lost 3 bases, with 5 bases spanning the gap. The CDR3 spans 13 residues. Drawing the rest from reference TRBV18 and TRBJ2-2, the complete variable domain is NAGVMQNPRHLVRRRGQEARLRCSPMKGHSHVYWYRQLPEEGLKFMVYLQKENIIDESGMPKERFSAEFPKEGPSILRIQQVVRGDSAAYFCASSPRDTGELFFGEGSRLTVL.